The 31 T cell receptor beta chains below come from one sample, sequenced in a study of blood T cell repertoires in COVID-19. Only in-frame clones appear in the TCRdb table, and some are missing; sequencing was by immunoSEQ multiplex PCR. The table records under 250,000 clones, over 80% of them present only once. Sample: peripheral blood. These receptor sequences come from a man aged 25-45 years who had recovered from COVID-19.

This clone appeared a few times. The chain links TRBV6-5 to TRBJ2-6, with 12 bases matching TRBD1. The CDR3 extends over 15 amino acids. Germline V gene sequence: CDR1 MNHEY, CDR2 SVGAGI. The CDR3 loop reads CAGGQGASGANVLTF. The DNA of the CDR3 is TGTGCTGGGGGACAGGGGGCCTCTGGGGCCAACGTCCTGACTTTC.

In DNA, the CDR3 is TGTGCCAGCTCCTCTCAGGGCTACGAGCAGTACGTC. It yields the protein CASSSQGYEQYV. The chain links TRBV6-5 to TRBJ2-7, with TRBD1 as a possible D gene (5 bases). Germline-derived CDR1 and CDR2 are MNHEY and SVGAGI. The germline V and J ends were trimmed by 8 bases and 3 bases, with 11 bases remaining between them. The CDR3 is made up of 12 amino acids.

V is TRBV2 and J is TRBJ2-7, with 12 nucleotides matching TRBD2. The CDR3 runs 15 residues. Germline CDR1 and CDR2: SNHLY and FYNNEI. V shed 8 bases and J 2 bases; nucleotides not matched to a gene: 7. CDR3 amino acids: CASSGLAGDTYEQYF. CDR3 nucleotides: TGTGCCAGCTCGGGACTAGCGGGCGATACCTACGAGCAGTACTTC.

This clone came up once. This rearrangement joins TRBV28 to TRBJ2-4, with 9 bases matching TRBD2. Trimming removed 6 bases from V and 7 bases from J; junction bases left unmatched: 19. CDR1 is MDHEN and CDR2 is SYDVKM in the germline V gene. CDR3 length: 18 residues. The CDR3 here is CASSSTGLAGTSGNIQYF. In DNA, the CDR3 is TGTGCCAGCAGCTCGACGGGGCTAGCGGGGACCTCTGGGAACATTCAGTACTTC.

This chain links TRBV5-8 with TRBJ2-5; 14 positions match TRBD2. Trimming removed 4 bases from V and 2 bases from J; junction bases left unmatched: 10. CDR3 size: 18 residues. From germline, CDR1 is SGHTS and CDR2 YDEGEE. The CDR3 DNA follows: TGTGCCAGCAGCCGCGGACTAGCGGGGGGCCGATTGCAAGAGACCCAGTACTTC. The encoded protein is CASSRGLAGGRLQETQYF.

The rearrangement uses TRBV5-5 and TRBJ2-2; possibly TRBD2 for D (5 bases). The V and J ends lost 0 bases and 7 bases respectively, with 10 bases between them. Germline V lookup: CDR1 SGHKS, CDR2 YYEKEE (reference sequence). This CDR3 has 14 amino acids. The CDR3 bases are TGTGCCAGCAGCTTGGCTGCGGGCGACGGGGAGCTGTTTTTT. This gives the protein CASSLAAGDGELFF.

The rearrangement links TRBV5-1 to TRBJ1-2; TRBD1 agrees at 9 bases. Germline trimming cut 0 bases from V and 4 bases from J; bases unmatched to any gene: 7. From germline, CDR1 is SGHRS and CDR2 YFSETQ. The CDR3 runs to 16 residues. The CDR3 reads CASSLEGTGFAYGYTF. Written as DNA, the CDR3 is TGCGCCAGCAGCTTGGAGGGGACAGGGTTTGCCTATGGCTACACCTTC.

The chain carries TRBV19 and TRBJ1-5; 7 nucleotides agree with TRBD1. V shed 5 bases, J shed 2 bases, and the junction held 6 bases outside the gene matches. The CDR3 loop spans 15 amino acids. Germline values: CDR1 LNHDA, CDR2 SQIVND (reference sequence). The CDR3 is CASSPQGLGNQPQHF. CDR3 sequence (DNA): TGTGCCAGTAGTCCACAGGGGTTAGGCAATCAGCCCCAGCATTTT. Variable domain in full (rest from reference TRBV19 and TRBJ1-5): DGGITQSPKYLFRKEGQNVTLSCEQNLNHDAMYWYRQDPGQGLRLIYYSQIVNDFQKGDIAEGYSVSREKKESFPLTVTSAQKNPTAFYLCASSPQGLGNQPQHFGDGTRLSIL.

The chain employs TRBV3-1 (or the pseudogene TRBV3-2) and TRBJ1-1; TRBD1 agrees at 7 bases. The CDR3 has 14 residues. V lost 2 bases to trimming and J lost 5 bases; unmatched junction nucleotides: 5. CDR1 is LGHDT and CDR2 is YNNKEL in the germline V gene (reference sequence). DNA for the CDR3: TGTGCCAGCAGCCAATCGGACAGGCGGACTGAAGCTTTCTTT. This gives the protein CASSQSDRRTEAFF.

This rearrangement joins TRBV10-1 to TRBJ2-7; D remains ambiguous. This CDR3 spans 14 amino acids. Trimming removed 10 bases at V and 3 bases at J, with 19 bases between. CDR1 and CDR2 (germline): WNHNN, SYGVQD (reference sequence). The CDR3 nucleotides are TGCGCCACGACATTGGTAATATCCCTCTACGAGCAGTACTTC. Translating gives CATTLVISLYEQYF.

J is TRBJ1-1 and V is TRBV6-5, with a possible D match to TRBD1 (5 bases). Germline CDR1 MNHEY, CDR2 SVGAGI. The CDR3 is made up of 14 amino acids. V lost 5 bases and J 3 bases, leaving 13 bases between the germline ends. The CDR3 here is CASSRQRSYTEAFF. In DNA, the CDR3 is TGTGCCAGCAGTAGACAGCGCAGTTACACTGAAGCTTTCTTT.

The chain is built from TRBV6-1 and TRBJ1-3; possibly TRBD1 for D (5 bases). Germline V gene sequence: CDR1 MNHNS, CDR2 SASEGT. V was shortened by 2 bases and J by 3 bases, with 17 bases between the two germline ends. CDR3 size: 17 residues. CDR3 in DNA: TGTGCCAGCAGTGAATTTGGCAGGGTAACATTTGGAAACACCATATATTTT. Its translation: CASSEFGRVTFGNTIYF.

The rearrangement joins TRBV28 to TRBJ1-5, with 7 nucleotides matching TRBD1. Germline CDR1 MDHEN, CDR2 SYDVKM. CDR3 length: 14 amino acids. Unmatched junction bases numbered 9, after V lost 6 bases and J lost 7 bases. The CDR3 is CASSLRQGGQPQHF. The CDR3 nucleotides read TGTGCCAGCAGCTTGCGACAGGGTGGGCAGCCCCAGCATTTT.

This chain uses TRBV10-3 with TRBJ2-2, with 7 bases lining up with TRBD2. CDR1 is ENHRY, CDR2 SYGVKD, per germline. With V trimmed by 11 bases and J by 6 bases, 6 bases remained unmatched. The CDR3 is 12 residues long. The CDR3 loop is CAGGGRPGELFF. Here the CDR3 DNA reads TGTGCCGGGGGAGGGCGTCCCGGGGAGCTGTTTTTT.

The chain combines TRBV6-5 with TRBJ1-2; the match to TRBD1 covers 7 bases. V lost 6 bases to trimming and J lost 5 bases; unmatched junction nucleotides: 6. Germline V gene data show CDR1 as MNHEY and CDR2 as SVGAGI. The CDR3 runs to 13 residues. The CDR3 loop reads CASRTGTAYGYTF. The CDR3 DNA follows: TGTGCCAGCAGGACCGGGACAGCATATGGCTACACCTTC.

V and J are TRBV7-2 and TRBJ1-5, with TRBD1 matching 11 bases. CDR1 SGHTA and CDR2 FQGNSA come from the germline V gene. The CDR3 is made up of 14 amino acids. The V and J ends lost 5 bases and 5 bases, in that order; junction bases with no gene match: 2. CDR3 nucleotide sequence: TGTGCCAGCAGCGCGGGACAGGGGGATCAGCCCCAGCATTTT. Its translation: CASSAGQGDQPQHF.

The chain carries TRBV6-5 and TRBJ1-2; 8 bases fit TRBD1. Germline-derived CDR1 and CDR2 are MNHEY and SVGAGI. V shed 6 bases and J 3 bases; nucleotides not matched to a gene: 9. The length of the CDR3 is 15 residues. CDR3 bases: TGTGCCAGCAGAGGGACAGGTGGTCAACACTATGGCTACACCTTC. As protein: CASRGTGGQHYGYTF.

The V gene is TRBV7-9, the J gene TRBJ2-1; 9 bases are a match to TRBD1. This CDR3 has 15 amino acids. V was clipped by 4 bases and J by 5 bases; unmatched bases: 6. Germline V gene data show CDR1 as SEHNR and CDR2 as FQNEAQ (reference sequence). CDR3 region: CASSWGDRAHNEQFF. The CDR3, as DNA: TGTGCCAGCAGCTGGGGGGACAGGGCTCACAATGAGCAGTTCTTC.

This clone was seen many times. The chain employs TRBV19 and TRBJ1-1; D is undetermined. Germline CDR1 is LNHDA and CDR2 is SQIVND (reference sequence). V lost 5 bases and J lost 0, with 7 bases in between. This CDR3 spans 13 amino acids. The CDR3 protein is CASSYYMNTEAFF. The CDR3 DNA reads TGTGCCAGTAGTTACTACATGAACACTGAAGCTTTCTTT.

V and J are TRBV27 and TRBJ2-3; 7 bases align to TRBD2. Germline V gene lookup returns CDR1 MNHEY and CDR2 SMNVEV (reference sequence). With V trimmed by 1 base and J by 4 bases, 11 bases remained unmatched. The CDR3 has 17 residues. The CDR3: CASSLYGSGFTPDTQYF. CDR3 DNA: TGTGCCAGCAGTTTATACGGTAGCGGGTTCACCCCAGATACGCAGTATTTT.

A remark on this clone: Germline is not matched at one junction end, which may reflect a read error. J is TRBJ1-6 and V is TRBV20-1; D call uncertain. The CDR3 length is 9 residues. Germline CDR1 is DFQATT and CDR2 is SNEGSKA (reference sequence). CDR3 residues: CSASGPPRF. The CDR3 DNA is TGCAGTGCTAGTGGTCCCCCCCGCTTT.

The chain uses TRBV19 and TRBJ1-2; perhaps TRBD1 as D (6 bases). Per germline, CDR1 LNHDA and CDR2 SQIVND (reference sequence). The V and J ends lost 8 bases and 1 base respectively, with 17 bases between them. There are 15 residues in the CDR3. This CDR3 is CASQRTQGNNYGYTF. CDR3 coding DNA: TGTGCCAGTCAAAGAACACAGGGTAATAACTATGGCTACACCTTC.

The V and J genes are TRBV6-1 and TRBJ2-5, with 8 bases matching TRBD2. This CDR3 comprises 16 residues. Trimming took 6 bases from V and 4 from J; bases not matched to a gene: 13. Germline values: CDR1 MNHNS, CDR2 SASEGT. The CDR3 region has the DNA TGTGCCAGCAGCGAAAATAGCGGGGCCGCCGGAGAGACCCAGTACTTC. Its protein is CASSENSGAAGETQYF.

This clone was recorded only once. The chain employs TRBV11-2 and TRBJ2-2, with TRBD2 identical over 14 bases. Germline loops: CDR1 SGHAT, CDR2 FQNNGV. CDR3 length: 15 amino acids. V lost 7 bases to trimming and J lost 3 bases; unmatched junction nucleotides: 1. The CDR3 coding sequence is TGTGCCAGCAAGGGACTAGCGGGAGACACCGGGGAGCTGTTTTTT. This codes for CASKGLAGDTGELFF.

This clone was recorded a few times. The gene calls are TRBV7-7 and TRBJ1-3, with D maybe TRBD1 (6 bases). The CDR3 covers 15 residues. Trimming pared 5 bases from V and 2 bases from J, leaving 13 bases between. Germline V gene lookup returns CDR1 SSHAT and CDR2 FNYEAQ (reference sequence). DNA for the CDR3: TGTGCCAGCAGCGTGAACAGGGCCCCTGGAAACACCATATATTTT. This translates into CASSVNRAPGNTIYF.

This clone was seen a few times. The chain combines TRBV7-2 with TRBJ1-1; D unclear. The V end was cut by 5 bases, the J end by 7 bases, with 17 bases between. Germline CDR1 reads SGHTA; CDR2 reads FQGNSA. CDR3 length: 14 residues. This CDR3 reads CASSTYGLFIEAFF. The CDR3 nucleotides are TGTGCCAGCAGCACCTACGGACTGTTCATTGAAGCTTTCTTT.

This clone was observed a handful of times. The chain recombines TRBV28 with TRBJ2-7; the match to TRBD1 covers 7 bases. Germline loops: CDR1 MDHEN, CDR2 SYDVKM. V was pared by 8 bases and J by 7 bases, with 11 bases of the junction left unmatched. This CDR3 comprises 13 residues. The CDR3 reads CASSGQVGIEQYV. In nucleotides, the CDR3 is TGTGCCAGCTCCGGACAGGTCGGAATAGAGCAGTACGTC.

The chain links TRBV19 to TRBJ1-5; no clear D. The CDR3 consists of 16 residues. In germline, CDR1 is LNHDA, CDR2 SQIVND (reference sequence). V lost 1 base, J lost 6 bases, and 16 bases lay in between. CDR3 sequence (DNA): TGTGCCAGTAGTATAGTGGGCCACCGGCCGGTTCAGCCCCAGCATTTT. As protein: CASSIVGHRPVQPQHF.

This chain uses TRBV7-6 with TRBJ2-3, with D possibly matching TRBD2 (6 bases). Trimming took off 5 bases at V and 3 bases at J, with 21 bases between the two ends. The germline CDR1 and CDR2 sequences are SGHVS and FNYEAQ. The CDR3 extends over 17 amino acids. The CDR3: CASSQEALAWRTDTQYF. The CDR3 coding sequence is TGTGCCAGCAGCCAGGAGGCACTAGCTTGGAGAACAGATACGCAGTATTTT.

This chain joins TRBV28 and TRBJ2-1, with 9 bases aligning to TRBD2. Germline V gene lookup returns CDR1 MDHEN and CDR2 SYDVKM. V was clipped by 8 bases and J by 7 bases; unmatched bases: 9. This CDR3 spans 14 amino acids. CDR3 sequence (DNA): TGTGCCAGCGGGGTGGCGGGGGGGCCAAATGAGCAGTTCTTC. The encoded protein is CASGVAGGPNEQFF.

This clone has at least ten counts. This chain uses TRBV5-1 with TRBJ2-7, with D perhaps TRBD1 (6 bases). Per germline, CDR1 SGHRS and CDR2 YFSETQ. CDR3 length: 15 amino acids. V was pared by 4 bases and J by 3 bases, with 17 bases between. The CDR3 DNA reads TGCGCCAGCAGCCCTGTCCCGGGACAAAGCTACGAGCAGTACGTC. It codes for CASSPVPGQSYEQYV.